These 18 T cell receptor beta chains share one sample of origin, sequenced in a study of blood T cell repertoires in COVID-19. Data came from immunoSEQ multiplex PCR; TCRdb stores just in-frame clones and leaves some out. The table includes about 260,000 clones, 75% to 95% detected once. Material for sequencing was peripheral blood. The receptors shown here come from a person under 35 with COVID-19, enrolled during active disease.

This rearrangement joins TRBV5-1 to TRBJ2-7; D unclear. In germline, CDR1 is SGHRS, CDR2 YFSETQ. The CDR3 is 11 residues long. Trimming left V 3 bases short and J 5 bases short, with 6 bases between. CDR3 loop: CASSSFDEQYF. The CDR3 DNA is TGCGCCAGCAGCTCCTTCGACGAGCAGTACTTC.

This chain connects TRBV5-6 to TRBJ2-5, with 11 bases lining up with TRBD2. J gave up 2 bases and V 4 bases, and 7 bases lay outside the gene matches. This CDR3 is built from 16 residues. Germline CDR1 is SGHDT and CDR2 is YYEEEE. The CDR3 nucleotides read TGTGCCAGCAGCCATGTAGCGGGAGGGAAACAAGAGACCCAGTACTTC. This sequence encodes CASSHVAGGKQETQYF. Using reference TRBV5-6 and TRBJ2-5 for the parts outside the CDR3, the full variable domain is DAGVTQSPTHLIKTRGQQVTLRCSPKSGHDTVSWYQQALGQGPQFIFQYYEEEERQRGNFPDRFSGHQFPNYSSELNVNALLLGDSALYLCASSHVAGGKQETQYFGPGTRLLVL.

The rearrangement joins TRBV14 to TRBJ2-3, with D tentatively TRBD2 (5 bases). V lost 0 bases and J 2 bases, leaving 9 bases between the germline ends. CDR1 SGHDN and CDR2 FVKESK come from the germline V gene. The CDR3 spans 15 residues. The CDR3 coding sequence is TGTGCCAGCAGCCAAGATCTAGCAACCACAGATACGCAGTATTTT. Translating it yields CASSQDLATTDTQYF.

V and J are TRBV19 and TRBJ1-5; TRBD1 might be the D (5 bases). CDR1 LNHDA and CDR2 SQIVND come from the germline V gene (reference sequence). CDR3 length: 15 residues. Trimming pared 10 bases from V and 3 bases from J, leaving 19 bases between. As DNA, the CDR3 is TGTGCCACTTCTTACTACAGGATTAACAATCAGCCCCAGCATTTT. It translates to CATSYYRINNQPQHF.

J is TRBJ2-1 and V is TRBV24-1; 8 positions match TRBD2. The junction had 4 bases not matched to a gene; V was cut back by 5 bases and J by 2 bases. The CDR3 extends over 15 amino acids. Germline V gives CDR1 KGHDR, CDR2 SFDVKD. The CDR3 bases are TGTGCCACCAGTGCGGGGGGGCGAGCCTACAATGAGCAGTTCTTC. Translating it yields CATSAGGRAYNEQFF.

The genes are TRBV29-1 and TRBJ1-1; D not resolved. The CDR3 runs 13 residues. Germline assignment: CDR1 SQVTM and CDR2 ANQGSEA. V was cut by 4 bases and J by 0 bases, with 9 bases left in between. Written as DNA, the CDR3 is TGCAGCGTTGTTACAGCCCTGAACACTGAAGCTTTCTTT. Its translation: CSVVTALNTEAFF.

This chain uses TRBV19 with TRBJ2-1; tentative D call: TRBD2 (5 bases). Germline CDR1 reads LNHDA; CDR2 reads SQIVND (reference sequence). Trimming left V 8 bases short and J 4 bases short, with 15 bases between. CDR3 length equals 14 residues. CDR3 protein: CASRSGMGYNEQFF. The CDR3 DNA reads as TGTGCCAGTCGGTCGGGGATGGGGTACAATGAGCAGTTCTTC.

This rearrangement joins TRBV7-2 to TRBJ2-3; 7 nucleotides align to TRBD1. This CDR3 has 15 residues. The junction had 8 bases not matched to a gene; V was cut back by 4 bases and J by 4 bases. CDR1 SGHTA and CDR2 FQGNSA come from the germline V gene. The CDR3 nucleotides are TGTGCCAGCAGCTATAACCTCGGGACAGCAGATACGCAGTATTTT. This sequence encodes CASSYNLGTADTQYF.

This clone came up once. The chain couples TRBV6-2 or TRBV6-3 to TRBJ2-7, with D possibly matching TRBD1 (5 bases). The CDR3 has 13 residues. With 2 bases removed from V and 2 bases from J, the gap between germline ends came to 7 bases. CDR1 is MNHEY, CDR2 SVGEGT, per germline. Here the CDR3 reads CASSYGHPYEQYF. As DNA, the CDR3 is TGTGCCAGCAGTTACGGACACCCCTACGAGCAGTACTTC.

This clone appeared a single time. The genes are TRBV14 and TRBJ1-5, with D possibly TRBD1 on 5 matching bases. The V and J ends lost 2 bases and 4 bases respectively, with 9 bases between them. The CDR3 extends over 14 amino acids. Per the germline V gene, CDR1 is SGHDN and CDR2 is FVKESK. The CDR3 DNA follows: TGTGCCAGCAGCCAAACAGGAGTAAATCAGCCCCAGCATTTT. It codes for CASSQTGVNQPQHF.

The V gene is TRBV18, the J gene TRBJ2-2, with D hard to call. Germline CDR1 is KGHSH and CDR2 is LQKENI. Trimming pared 3 bases from V and 1 base from J, leaving 3 bases between. The length of the CDR3 is 13 residues. CDR3: CASSPLNTGELFF. DNA of the CDR3: TGTGCCAGCTCACCCTTGAACACCGGGGAGCTGTTTTTT. The entire variable domain, with the rest obtained from reference TRBV18 and TRBJ2-2, is as follows: NAGVMQNPRHLVRRRGQEARLRCSPMKGHSHVYWYRQLPEEGLKFMVYLQKENIIDESGMPKERFSAEFPKEGPSILRIQQVVRGDSAAYFCASSPLNTGELFFGEGSRLTVL.

V and J are TRBV23-1 and TRBJ1-1, with 7 bases aligning to TRBD1. TRBV23-1 is filed as an ORF, its function uncertain. There are 14 residues in the CDR3. V lost 2 bases, J lost 5 bases, and 5 bases stayed unmatched. This CDR3 is CASSQEGAPTEAFF. CDR3 coding DNA: TGCGCCAGCAGTCAAGAGGGGGCGCCGACTGAAGCTTTCTTT.

The chain recombines TRBV5-6 with TRBJ2-3; D not certain. V was trimmed by 4 bases and J by 4 bases, leaving 7 bases between them. In germline, CDR1 is SGHDT, CDR2 YYEEEE. CDR3 length: 12 residues. CDR3: CASSIQADTQYF. In nucleotides, the CDR3 is TGTGCCAGCAGCATCCAGGCAGATACGCAGTATTTT.

The V gene is TRBV9, the J gene TRBJ2-3, with 10 nucleotides matching TRBD2. The CDR3 extends over 15 amino acids. CDR1 and CDR2 from the germline V gene are SGDLS and YYNGEE. The V and J ends lost 3 bases and 2 bases, in that order; junction bases with no gene match: 3. In nucleotides, the CDR3 is TGTGCCAGCAGCGAAACTAGCGGGGACACAGATACGCAGTATTTT. Amino acid sequence: CASSETSGDTDTQYF.

The chain links TRBV12-5 to TRBJ2-1; 7 bases fit TRBD1. The CDR3 contains 14 residues. The junction had 5 bases not matched to a gene; V was cut back by 1 base and J by 8 bases. Germline V gives CDR1 LGHNT, CDR2 FRNRAP. The CDR3 DNA reads as TGTGCTAGTGGTTTGGGACAGGGTGGGTATGAGCAGTTCTTC. Protein product: CASGLGQGGYEQFF. The whole variable domain, filled in from reference TRBV12-5 and TRBJ2-1, reads DARVTQTPRHKVTEMGQEVTMRCQPILGHNTVFWYRQTMMQGLELLAYFRNRAPLDDSGMPKDRFSAEMPDATLATLKIQPSEPRDSAVYFCASGLGQGGYEQFFGPGTRLTVL.

The rearrangement joins TRBV7-2 to TRBJ2-7, with TRBD2 as a possible D gene (6 bases). CDR1 SGHTA and CDR2 FQGNSA come from the germline V gene. The V gene lost 4 bases and the J gene lost 7 bases, with 20 bases spanning the gap. CDR3 length equals 15 residues. The CDR3 reads CASSSGLGRWGEQYF. CDR3 bases: TGTGCCAGCAGCTCCGGACTGGGGAGGTGGGGGGAGCAGTACTTC.

The chain is built from TRBV4-3 and TRBJ2-7; a weak D match, TRBD2 (6 bases). CDR1 and CDR2 (germline): LGHNA, YSLEER. The V and J ends lost 0 bases and 2 bases respectively, with 8 bases between them. This CDR3 has 14 residues. The CDR3 is CASSQDAGTYEQYF. The DNA of the CDR3 is TGCGCCAGCAGCCAAGACGCGGGGACCTACGAGCAGTACTTC.

DNA for the CDR3: TGTGCCAGCAGCTTAGAGGGTCTAGCGGAGATAGAGACCCAGTACTTC. The encoded protein is CASSLEGLAEIETQYF. This sequence joins TRBV7-2 and TRBJ2-5, with 7 positions matching TRBD2. Germline trimming cut 1 base from V and 4 bases from J; bases unmatched to any gene: 9. There are 16 residues in the CDR3. CDR1 and CDR2 from the germline V gene are SGHTA and FQGNSA.